One TCR beta chain is described in this entry. The junction had 5 bases not matched to a gene; V was cut back by 9 bases and J by 4 bases. The CDR3 is made up of 13 amino acids. Germline lookup yields CDR1 SNHLY and CDR2 FYNNEI. The data derive from a study of technical replicates of blood from a handful of donors. TCRdb's copy holds only in-frame clones and misses some; the assay was immunoSEQ multiplex PCR. The sample carries about 70,000 clones, over 95% recorded once. This chain uses TRBV2 with TRBJ2-1, with 8 bases that match TRBD1. Sequencing used T cells isolated from PBMCs. The TCR comes from a human donor in good health. For the CDR3, the DNA is TGTGCCAGTCGATGGACAGGGTACAATGAGCAGTTCTTC. Its protein is CASRWTGYNEQFF.